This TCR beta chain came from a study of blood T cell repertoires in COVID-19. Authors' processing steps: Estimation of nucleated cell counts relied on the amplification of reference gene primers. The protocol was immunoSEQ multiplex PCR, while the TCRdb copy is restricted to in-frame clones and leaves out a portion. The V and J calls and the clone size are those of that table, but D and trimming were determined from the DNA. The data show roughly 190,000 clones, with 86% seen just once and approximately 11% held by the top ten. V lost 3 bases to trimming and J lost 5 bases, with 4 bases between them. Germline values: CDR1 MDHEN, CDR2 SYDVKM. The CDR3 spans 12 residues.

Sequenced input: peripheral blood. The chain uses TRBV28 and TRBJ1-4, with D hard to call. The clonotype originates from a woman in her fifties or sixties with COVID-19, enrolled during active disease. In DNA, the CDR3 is TGTGCCAGCAGTTTCAGGAATGAAAAACTGTTTTTT. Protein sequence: CASSFRNEKLFF.